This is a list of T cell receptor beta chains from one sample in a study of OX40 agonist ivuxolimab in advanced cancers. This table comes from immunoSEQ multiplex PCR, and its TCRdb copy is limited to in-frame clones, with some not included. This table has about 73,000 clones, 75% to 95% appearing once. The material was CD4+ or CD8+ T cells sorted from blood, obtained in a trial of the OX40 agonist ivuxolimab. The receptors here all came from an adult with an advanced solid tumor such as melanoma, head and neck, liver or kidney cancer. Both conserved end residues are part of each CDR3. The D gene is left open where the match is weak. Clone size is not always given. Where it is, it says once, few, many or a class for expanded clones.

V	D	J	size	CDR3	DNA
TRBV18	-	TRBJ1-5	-	CASSPEGGAQPQHF	TGTGCCAGCTCACCGGAGGGAGGGGCTCAGCCCCAGCATTTT
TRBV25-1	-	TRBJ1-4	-	CASRDSSTNEKLFF	TGTGCCAGCAGAGACAGTTCAACTAATGAAAAACTGTTTTTT
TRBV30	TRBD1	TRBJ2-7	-	CAFGTGIIYEQYF	TGTGCCTTCGGGACAGGGATTATCTACGAGCAGTACTTC
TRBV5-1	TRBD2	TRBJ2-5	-	CASSLSGASGQETQYF	TGCGCCAGCAGTCTGTCCGGGGCTAGCGGCCAAGAGACCCAGTACTTC
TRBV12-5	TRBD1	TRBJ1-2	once	CASGLTGTGPYTF	TGTGCTAGTGGTTTGACCGGGACAGGGCCCTACACCTTC
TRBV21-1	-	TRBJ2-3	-	CASRVFGGTDTQYF	TGTGCCAGCCGAGTTTTCGGAGGGACAGATACGCAGTATTTT
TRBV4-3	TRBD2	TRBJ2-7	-	CASSQDLVLADAYEQYF	TGCGCCAGCAGCCAAGATTTAGTACTAGCGGATGCCTACGAGCAGTACTTC
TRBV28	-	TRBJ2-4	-	CASSLIQSPNIQYF	TGTGCCAGCAGTTTGATACAGAGCCCGAACATTCAGTACTTC
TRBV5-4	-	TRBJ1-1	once	CASSSIEGYTEAFF	TGTGCCAGCAGCTCTATAGAGGGCTACACTGAAGCTTTCTTT
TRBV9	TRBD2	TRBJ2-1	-	CASSVEREGLNEQFF	TGTGCCAGCAGCGTGGAGCGGGAGGGCCTGAATGAGCAGTTCTTC
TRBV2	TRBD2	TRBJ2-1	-	CASSVAGWEQFF	TGTGCCAGCAGTGTAGCGGGTTGGGAGCAGTTCTTC
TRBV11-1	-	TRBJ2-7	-	CASSFSPGTRYEQYF	TGTGCCAGCAGCTTCTCCCCGGGCACCAGGTACGAGCAGTACTTC
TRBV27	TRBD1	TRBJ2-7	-	CASSFFRTGGVEQYF	TGTGCCAGCAGTTTCTTTAGGACAGGGGGCGTCGAGCAGTACTTC
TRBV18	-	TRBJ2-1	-	CASSPEGTYNEQFF	TGTGCCAGCTCACCAGAGGGAACCTACAATGAGCAGTTCTTC
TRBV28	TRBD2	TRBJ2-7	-	CASSLVSSGSYEQYF	TGTGCCAGCAGTTTAGTTTCTAGCGGATCCTACGAGCAGTACTTC
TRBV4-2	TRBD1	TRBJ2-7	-	CASSPRQGSGSYEQYF	TGTGCCAGCAGCCCTCGACAGGGATCCGGATCCTACGAGCAGTACTTC
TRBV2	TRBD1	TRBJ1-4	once	CASSGQGWANEKLFF	TGTGCCAGCAGTGGACAGGGTTGGGCTAATGAAAAACTGTTTTTT
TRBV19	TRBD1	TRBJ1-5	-	CASSITGVQPQHF	TGTGCCAGTAGTATAACAGGGGTACAGCCCCAGCATTTT
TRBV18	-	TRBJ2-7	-	CASSLDMAYEQYF	TGTGCCAGCTCACTTGACATGGCCTACGAGCAGTACTTC
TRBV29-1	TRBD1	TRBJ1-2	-	CSSRTGIEYGYTF	TGCAGCTCACGGACAGGGATAGAGTATGGCTACACCTTC
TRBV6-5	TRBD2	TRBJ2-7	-	CASSLAEAYEQYF	TGTGCCAGCAGCCTAGCGGAGGCCTACGAGCAGTACTTC
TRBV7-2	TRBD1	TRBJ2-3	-	CASSLRGQNTDTQYF	TGTGCCAGCAGCTTAAGGGGACAGAACACAGATACGCAGTATTTT
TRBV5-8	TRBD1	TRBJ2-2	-	CASSFRQGLRGWTGELFF	TGTGCCAGCAGCTTCAGACAGGGCCTCCGGGGATGGACCGGGGAGCTGTTTTTT
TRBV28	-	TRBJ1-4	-	CASEGRQTNEKLFF	TGTGCCAGTGAGGGACGGCAAACTAATGAAAAACTGTTTTTT
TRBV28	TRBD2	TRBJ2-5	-	CASSLLGGAGGQQETQYF	TGTGCCAGCAGTTTATTAGGGGGGGCGGGAGGCCAGCAAGAGACCCAGTACTTC
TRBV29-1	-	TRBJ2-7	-	CSVAGTDTYEQYF	TGCAGCGTTGCCGGGACCGACACCTACGAGCAGTACTTC
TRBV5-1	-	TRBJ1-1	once	CASKGLGGIESEAFF	TGCGCCAGCAAAGGCTTGGGAGGCATCGAATCTGAAGCTTTCTTT
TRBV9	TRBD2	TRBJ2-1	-	CASSLLLAGGSQFF	TGTGCCAGCAGCCTTCTACTAGCGGGAGGGTCGCAGTTCTTC
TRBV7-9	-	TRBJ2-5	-	CASSSPRGRETQYF	TGTGCCAGCAGCTCCCCCCGGGGGAGGGAGACCCAGTACTTC